This TCR beta chain was recorded in a study of blood T cell repertoires in COVID-19. Study overall: Acute and convalescent COVID-19 specimens originated in the United States, Italy and Spain.

Study processing details: Reference gene primer amplification gave nucleated cell count estimates. Only in-frame clones appear in the TCRdb table, and some are missing; sequencing was by immunoSEQ multiplex PCR. The V and J calls and the clone size are those of that table, but D and trimming were determined from the DNA. In the table there are around 120,000 clones, 85% of which are singletons. The CDR3 sequence is 14 residues long. Germline assignment: CDR1 MDHEN and CDR2 SYDVKM. V lost 10 bases, J lost 6 bases, and 18 bases lay in between. The receptor was isolated from a man older than 75 with acute or convalescent COVID-19. The sample consisted of peripheral blood. V usage is TRBV28 and J usage is TRBJ2-2; a weak D match, TRBD1 (5 bases). The CDR3 protein is CATKAQGGAGELFF. The CDR3 DNA follows: TGTGCCACTAAGGCCCAGGGCGGAGCCGGGGAGCTGTTTTTT. The variable domain in full, completed from reference TRBV28 and TRBJ2-2, reads DVKVTQSSRYLVKRTGEKVFLECVQDMDHENMFWYRQDPGLGLRLIYFSYDVKMKEKGDIPEGYSVSREKKERFSLILESASTNQTSMYLCATKAQGGAGELFFGEGSRLTVL.